The rows below give T cell receptor beta chains drawn from one sample of a study of shared T cell receptors in the human thymus. Sequenced by immunoSEQ multiplex PCR; TCRdb stores in-frame clones only, minus some. In the table there are around 730,000 clones, around 85% of which are singletons. These data were likewise used in another study, on human thymus T cells.

Material for sequencing was thymocytes. These TCRs come from a girl under three years old with a congenital heart defect. Both conserved end residues are part of each CDR3. Each record gives: clone size, D gene, V gene, CDR3 length, J gene, CDR3 DNA, CDR3 protein. A D gene is named only where the DNA matches it firmly. For some rows the clone size is stated as once, few or many, or as a class when expanded; others skip it.

.	TRBD1	TRBV10-1	13	TRBJ2-7	TGCGCCAGCATTAAGACAGGGACCTACGAGCAGTACTTC	CASIKTGTYEQYF
.	.	TRBV18	14	TRBJ2-7	TGTGCCAGCTCACCATCGTCGACGGGATACGAGCAGTACTTC	CASSPSSTGYEQYF
once	.	TRBV5-8	16	TRBJ1-5	TGTGCCAGCAGCTTAAAGCCAGGCGCCACGGATCAGCCCCAGCATTTT	CASSLKPGATDQPQHF
.	.	TRBV27	16	TRBJ1-3	TGTGCCAGCAGCCATAAAGGCCCAAGGTTCAGGAACACCATATATTTT	CASSHKGPRFRNTIYF
.	.	TRBV15	14	TRBJ2-3	TGTGCCACCAGCCGCCCCGCGGGGACAGATACGCAGTATTTT	CATSRPAGTDTQYF
.	TRBD1	TRBV4-2	13	TRBJ1-5	TGTGCCAGCAGCGGAACAGGGGATCAGCCCCAGCATTTT	CASSGTGDQPQHF
.	.	TRBV5-1	15	TRBJ2-5	TGCGCCAGCAGCGAAGAATCAGGGGCCCCAGAGACCCAGTACTTC	CASSEESGAPETQYF
.	TRBD1	TRBV18	14	TRBJ1-2	TGTGCCAGCTCATCGACAGGGGACCTCGCACTCTACACCTTC	CASSSTGDLALYTF
.	TRBD1	TRBV19	17	TRBJ1-2	TGTGCCAGTAGTATGGGGACAGGGGTCCTTCATCTCTATGGCTACACCTTC	CASSMGTGVLHLYGYTF
.	.	TRBV19	13	TRBJ1-2	TGTGCCAGTAGTAGGCCGGACGGGGATGGCTACACCTTC	CASSRPDGDGYTF
.	.	TRBV19	15	TRBJ2-5	TGTGCCAGTAGTATCGGTCGACCCGGCGGGGAGACCCAGTACTTC	CASSIGRPGGETQYF
.	.	TRBV6-5	12	TRBJ1-1	TGTGCCAGCAGCTCGTTCCCGGGTGAAGCTTTCTTT	CASSSFPGEAFF
.	.	TRBV2	13	TRBJ2-5	TGTGCCAGCAGTGTCCAGGGGCAAGAGACCCAGTACTTC	CASSVQGQETQYF
few	.	TRBV6-1	13	TRBJ1-5	TGTGCCAGCAGTGAGGCTAGCAATCAGCCCCAGCATTTT	CASSEASNQPQHF
.	TRBD1	TRBV12-5	15	TRBJ1-2	TGTGCTAGTGGTTTGGGGACAGGGATGGTCTATGGCTACACCTTC	CASGLGTGMVYGYTF
.	.	TRBV4-1	15	TRBJ2-5	TGCGCCAGCAGCCTAATCGGAGCAACCAAAGAGACCCAGTACTTC	CASSLIGATKETQYF
.	TRBD1	TRBV4-1	15	TRBJ1-5	TGCGCCAGCAGCCACGTAGGACAGGGAAATCAGCCCCAGCATTTT	CASSHVGQGNQPQHF
once	TRBD1	TRBV19	15	TRBJ1-1	TGTGCCAGATGGCAGGGAACAGGGGGTGACACTGAAGCTTTCTTT	CARWQGTGGDTEAFF
.	.	TRBV2	14	TRBJ2-1	TGTGCCAGCAGGGGAGGCCCGGATTACAATGAGCAGTTCTTC	CASRGGPDYNEQFF
.	TRBD1	TRBV11-2	16	TRBJ2-5	TGTGCCAGCAGCTCGCCGGGACAGGGTTCCCAAGAGACCCAGTACTTC	CASSSPGQGSQETQYF
.	.	TRBV4-3	14	TRBJ1-1	TGCGCCAGCAGCCAGGCACCACTGAACACTGAAGCTTTCTTT	CASSQAPLNTEAFF
.	.	TRBV11-2	14	TRBJ2-6	TGTGCCAGCAGCCTACAGGGTGGGGCCAACGTCCTGACTTTC	CASSLQGGANVLTF
.	.	TRBV11-3	13	TRBJ2-2	TGTGCCAGCAGCTCTAGGTGGACCGGGGAGCTGTTTTTT	CASSSRWTGELFF
.	.	TRBV5-4	17	TRBJ2-2	TGTGCCAGCAGCCCTCCACCGGGACTCCAAAACACCGGGGAGCTGTTTTTT	CASSPPPGLQNTGELFF
.	.	TRBV15	16	TRBJ2-6	TGTGCCACCAGCAGACCTGCGGGTGCTGGGGCCAACGTCCTGACTTTC	CATSRPAGAGANVLTF
.	TRBD1	TRBV7-2	15	TRBJ1-1	TGTGCCAGCAGCTTACGCCGACAGGGGTCGGGGGGAGCTTTCTTT	CASSLRRQGSGGAFF
.	TRBD1	TRBV15	17	TRBJ1-5	TGTGCCACCAGCAGAGATTTCGGGACAGGGCCTAATCAGCCCCAGCATTTT	CATSRDFGTGPNQPQHF
.	TRBD2	TRBV7-2	18	TRBJ2-6	TGTGCCAGCAGCTTGGGGGGGTCCGCTTTCTCTGGGGCCAACGTCCTGACTTTC	CASSLGGSAFSGANVLTF
few	.	TRBV29-1	13	TRBJ1-1	TGCAGCGTTGACCAGGGTTTGAACACTGAAGCTTTCTTT	CSVDQGLNTEAFF